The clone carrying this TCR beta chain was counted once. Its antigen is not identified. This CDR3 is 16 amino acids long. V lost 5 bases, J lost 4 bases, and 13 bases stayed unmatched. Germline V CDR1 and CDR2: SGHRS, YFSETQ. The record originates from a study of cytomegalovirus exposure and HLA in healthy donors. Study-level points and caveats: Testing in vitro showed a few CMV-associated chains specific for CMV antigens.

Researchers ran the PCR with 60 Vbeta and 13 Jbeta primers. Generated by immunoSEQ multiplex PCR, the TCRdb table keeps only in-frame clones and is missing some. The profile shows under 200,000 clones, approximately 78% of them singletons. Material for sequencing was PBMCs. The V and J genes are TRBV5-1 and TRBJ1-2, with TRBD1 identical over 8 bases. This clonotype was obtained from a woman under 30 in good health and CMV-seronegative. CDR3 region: CASRLGQALQVYGYTF. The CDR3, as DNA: TGCGCCAGCAGACTGGGACAGGCCCTCCAGGTCTATGGCTACACCTTC.